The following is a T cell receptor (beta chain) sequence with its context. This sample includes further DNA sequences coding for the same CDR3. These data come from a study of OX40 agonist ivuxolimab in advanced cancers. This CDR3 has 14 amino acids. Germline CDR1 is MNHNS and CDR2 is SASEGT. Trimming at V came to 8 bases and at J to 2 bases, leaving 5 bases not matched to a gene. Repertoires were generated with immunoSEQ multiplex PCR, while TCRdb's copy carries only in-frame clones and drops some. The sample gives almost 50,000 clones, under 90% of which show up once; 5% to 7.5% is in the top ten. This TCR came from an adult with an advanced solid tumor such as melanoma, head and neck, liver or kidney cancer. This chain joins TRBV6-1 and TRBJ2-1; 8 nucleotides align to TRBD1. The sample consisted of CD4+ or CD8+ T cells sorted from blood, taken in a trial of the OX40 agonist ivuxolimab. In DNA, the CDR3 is TGTGCCAGCGGGGGGACAGGACCCTACAATGAGCAGTTCTTC. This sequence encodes CASGGTGPYNEQFF.